This is a list of T cell receptor beta chains from one sample in a study of T cell repertoires in cytomegalovirus infection. Each CDR3 protein is one row after TCRdb ran MiXCR on the reads. This table holds about 890,000 distinct CDR3 sequences, roughly 30% found once. Antigens for these TCRs are unknown. The material sequenced was cultured CD8+ T cells from PBMCs, taken from culture after CMV antigen stimulation. The receptors were gathered from a human donor in good health (CMV status not recorded). Some clones in this sample may be carry-over from other donors' samples. The CDR3 runs from the conserved cysteine through the conserved F or W. Each record gives: V gene, clone size, CDR3 protein. The size of a clone is reported for some rows only, either as once, few or many, or as a class for expanded clones.

>TRBV27|once
CASSSADIGINSPLHF
>TRBV7-3|-
CASSLGQDYGTSTDTQYF
>TRBV7-2|many
CASSLARAGDGYTF
>TRBV20-1|-
CSCPPNDINGYTF
>TRBV12-3/TRBV12-4|-
CASSAIWTRVRHTQYF
>TRBV20-1|few
CSASGTSRQETQYF
>TRBV15|-
CATSRVDSNQPQHF
>TRBV7-8|-
CASSPRGYNYGYTF
>TRBV28|-
CASSFGTGDMTDTQYF
>TRBV11-2|-
CASSLEAPRDTQYF
>TRBV13|once
CASSYSDQAEAFF
>TRBV5-1|few
CASSLEWIQDYGYTF
>TRBV7-9|few
CASSSPGGGPNTEAFF
>TRBV7-2|-
CASSLTGGAVGELFF
>TRBV7-9|few
CASSLADSGENEQFF
>TRBV12-3/TRBV12-4|few
CASSLGQGDYGNTIYF
>TRBV15|-
CATSRDRGRISPLHF
>TRBV7-8|many
CASSFLKGRTDTQYF
>TRBV3-1|-
CASSQLTGGWEEKLFF
>TRBV27|-
CASSPAGPIDYNSPLHF
>TRBV7-2|many
CASSLRRGGSPEADTQYF
>TRBV10-3|few
CAISEDRGAAYGYTF
>TRBV15|-
CATSSYRGSYNEQFF
>TRBV10-3|-
CAISSATGVNYGYTF